This TCR beta chain was sequenced in a study of blood T cell repertoires in COVID-19. Study background: Spain, Italy and the United States supplied samples that represented acute and convalescent COVID-19.

Trimming at V came to 0 bases and at J to 10 bases, leaving 15 bases not matched to a gene. The CDR3 extends over 17 amino acids. The germline V gene encodes CDR1 MGHRA and CDR2 YSYEKL. Produced via immunoSEQ multiplex PCR; TCRdb's table is partial and in-frame only. This sample carries about 200,000 clones, 88% of them seen once, and the ten largest clones take about 1.7%. This TCR was sampled from a young man with active or convalescent COVID-19. Sequenced material: peripheral blood. The chain has TRBV4-1 and TRBJ2-3, with 8 bases matching TRBD2. CDR3 protein: CASSQDRAGALGRAQYF. CDR3 in DNA: TGCGCCAGCAGCCAAGATCGAGCGGGGGCCCTCGGACGGGCGCAGTATTTT.